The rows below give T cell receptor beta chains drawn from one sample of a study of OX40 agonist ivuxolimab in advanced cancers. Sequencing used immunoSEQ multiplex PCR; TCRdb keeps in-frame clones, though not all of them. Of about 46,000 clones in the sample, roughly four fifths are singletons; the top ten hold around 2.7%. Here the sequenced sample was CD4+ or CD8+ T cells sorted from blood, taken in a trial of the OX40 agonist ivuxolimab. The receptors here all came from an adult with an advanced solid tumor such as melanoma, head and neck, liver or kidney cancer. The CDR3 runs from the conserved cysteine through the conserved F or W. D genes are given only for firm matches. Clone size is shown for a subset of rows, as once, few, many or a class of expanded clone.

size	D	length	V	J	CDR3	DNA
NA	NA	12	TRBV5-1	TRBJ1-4	CASRAGNEKLFF	TGCGCCAGCCGTGCAGGGAATGAAAAACTGTTTTTT
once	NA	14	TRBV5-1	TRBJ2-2	CASSSPQHTGELFF	TGCGCCAGCAGTTCCCCCCAGCACACCGGGGAGCTGTTTTTT
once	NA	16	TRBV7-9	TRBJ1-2	CASSSVVLDKSYGYTF	TGTGCCAGCAGCTCCGTCGTCCTAGACAAGTCCTATGGCTACACCTTC
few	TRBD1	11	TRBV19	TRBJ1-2	CASRQGEGYTF	TGTGCCAGTAGACAGGGGGAAGGCTACACCTTC
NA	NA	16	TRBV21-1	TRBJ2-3	CASSNGGTPHTDTQYF	TGTGCCAGCAGCAATGGGGGGACTCCACACACAGATACGCAGTATTTT
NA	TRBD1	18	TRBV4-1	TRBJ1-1	CASSLRGGTGGVGSSAFF	TGCGCCAGCAGCCTAAGAGGCGGGACAGGGGGCGTTGGATCGAGTGCTTTCTTT
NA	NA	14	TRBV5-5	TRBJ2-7	CASSLGPSSYEQYF	TGTGCCAGCAGCTTAGGGCCGAGCTCCTACGAGCAGTACTTC
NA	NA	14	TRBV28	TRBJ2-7	CASTLGGSHHEQYF	TGTGCCAGCACCCTCGGGGGTTCCCACCACGAGCAGTACTTC
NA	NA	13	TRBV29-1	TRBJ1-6	CSVAGSNNSPLHF	TGCAGCGTTGCCGGGTCTAACAATTCACCCCTCCACTTT
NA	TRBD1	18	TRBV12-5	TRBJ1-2	CASGLTPIRTGGTYGYTF	TGTGCTAGTGGTTTGACCCCTATTCGGACAGGGGGAACATACGGCTACACCTTC
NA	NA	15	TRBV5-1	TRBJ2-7	CASSLEQGFLYEQYF	TGCGCCAGCAGCTTGGAGCAGGGGTTCCTCTACGAGCAGTACTTC
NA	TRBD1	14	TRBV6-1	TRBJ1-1	CASSNRGKNTEAFF	TGTGCCAGTTCTAACAGGGGGAAGAACACTGAAGCTTTCTTT
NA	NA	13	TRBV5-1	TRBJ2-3	CASGIGSTDTQYF	TGCGCCAGCGGCATTGGTAGCACAGATACGCAGTATTTT